A selection of T cell receptor beta chains follows, all from one sample in a study of vaccination and CD4 T cells after COVID-19. The antigens these receptors bind are not known. TCRdb recomputed calls from the PCR reads with MiXCR, one row per CDR3 protein. The data show about 20,000 distinct CDR3 sequences, with 60% seen just once and 8.9% held by the top ten. The specimen comprised CD4+ T cells from blood, cultured in vitro, sampled after SARS-CoV-2 vaccination. The receptors derive from a human donor who had recovered from COVID-19. Both conserved end residues are part of each CDR3. The D gene is left open where the match is weak. The size field is filled for only some rows; it gives once, few, many or a size class.

V: TRBV7-2; size: .; J: TRBJ1-5; D: TRBD1; CDR3: CASSPRTGFSSNQPQHF; DNA: TGTGCCAGCAGCCCGCGGACAGGGTTTTCGAGCAATCAGCCCCAGCATTTT
V: TRBV29-1; size: .; J: TRBJ2-3; D: TRBD1; CDR3: CSARGQDHDTQYF; DNA: TGCAGCGCCCGGGGACAGGATCACGATACGCAGTATTTT
V: TRBV6-1; size: .; J: TRBJ1-5; D: .; CDR3: CASKGGNQPQHF; DNA: TGTGCCAGCAAAGGGGGTAATCAGCCCCAGCATTTT
V: TRBV19; size: .; J: TRBJ2-2; D: TRBD1; CDR3: CASSPDREGELFF; DNA: TGTGCCAGTAGTCCAGACAGGGAGGGGGAGCTGTTTTTT
V: TRBV24-1; size: once; J: TRBJ2-3; D: .; CDR3: CATSDSDMSDTQYF; DNA: TGTGCCACCAGTGATTCGGACATGTCAGATACGCAGTATTTT
V: TRBV6-1; size: few; J: TRBJ2-3; D: TRBD1; CDR3: CASMLDRGADTQYF; DNA: TGTGCCAGCATGTTGGACAGGGGCGCAGATACGCAGTATTTT
V: TRBV6-2/TRBV6-3; size: .; J: TRBJ1-1; D: .; CDR3: CASSYFGQLLTNTEAFF; DNA: TGTGCCAGCAGTTATTTCGGGCAGCTACTCACGAACACTGAAGCTTTCTTT
V: TRBV7-2; size: few; J: TRBJ2-3; D: .; CDR3: CASSLAGTQYF; DNA: TGTGCCAGCAGCCTCGCTGGTACGCAGTATTTT
V: TRBV3-1; size: .; J: TRBJ1-1; D: .; CDR3: CASSQDPRADTEAFF; DNA: TGTGCCAGCAGCCAAGACCCAAGGGCAGACACTGAAGCTTTCTTT
V: TRBV11-3; size: .; J: TRBJ1-6; D: .; CDR3: CASSLAPPASPLHF; DNA: TGTGCCAGCAGCTTAGCTCCCCCCGCTTCACCCCTCCACTTT
V: TRBV20-1; size: once; J: TRBJ2-5; D: TRBD2; CDR3: CSARDVILAGVQETQYF; DNA: TGCAGTGCTAGAGACGTGATACTAGCGGGGGTTCAAGAGACCCAGTACTTC
V: TRBV29-1; size: .; J: TRBJ1-2; D: TRBD1; CDR3: CSVGQAHGYTF; DNA: TGCAGCGTAGGACAGGCTCATGGCTACACCTTC
V: TRBV20-1; size: few; J: TRBJ1-5; D: .; CDR3: CSATHWGGRGNQPQHF; DNA: TGCAGTGCTACCCACTGGGGGGGGCGCGGCAATCAGCCCCAGCATTTT
V: TRBV7-7; size: .; J: TRBJ2-5; D: .; CDR3: CASSSIGGVETQYF; DNA: TGTGCCAGCAGCTCCATCGGAGGTGTGGAGACCCAGTACTTC
V: TRBV20-1; size: .; J: TRBJ1-6; D: .; CDR3: CSARDRGFGGSPLHF; DNA: TGCAGTGCTAGAGATCGAGGATTCGGGGGTTCACCCCTCCACTTT
V: TRBV18; size: .; J: TRBJ1-1; D: TRBD1; CDR3: CASSRQGDSEAFF; DNA: TGTGCCAGCTCGCGACAGGGGGACAGTGAAGCTTTCTTT
V: TRBV11-2; size: .; J: TRBJ2-7; D: .; CDR3: CASSSDWYEQYF; DNA: TGTGCCAGCAGCTCCGACTGGTACGAGCAGTACTTC
V: TRBV12-3/TRBV12-4; size: .; J: TRBJ2-7; D: .; CDR3: CASSPSKVFSDEQYF; DNA: TGTGCCAGCAGTCCCTCGAAAGTGTTTTCGGACGAGCAGTACTTC
V: TRBV6-2/TRBV6-3; size: few; J: TRBJ1-5; D: .; CDR3: CASRRTNQPQHF; DNA: TGTGCCAGCAGGCGGACTAATCAGCCCCAGCATTTT
V: TRBV20-1; size: .; J: TRBJ1-5; D: .; CDR3: CSARSQGPRGQPQHF; DNA: TGCAGTGCTAGATCCCAGGGCCCCCGAGGGCAGCCCCAGCATTTT
V: TRBV20-1; size: .; J: TRBJ2-3; D: .; CDR3: CSAILQGYSHTDTQYF; DNA: TGCAGTGCCATACTTCAGGGGTATTCACATACAGATACGCAGTATTTT
V: TRBV6-1; size: .; J: TRBJ2-7; D: TRBD1; CDR3: CASSQVQGLFYEQYF; DNA: TGTGCCAGCAGCCAGGTACAGGGGTTGTTCTACGAGCAGTACTTC
V: TRBV27; size: .; J: TRBJ2-1; D: .; CDR3: CASSLKGLSYNEQFF; DNA: TGTGCCAGCAGTTTAAAAGGTCTATCCTACAATGAGCAGTTCTTC
V: TRBV14; size: once; J: TRBJ1-1; D: .; CDR3: CASSRDLTTEAFF; DNA: TGTGCCAGCAGCCGGGACCTTACCACTGAAGCTTTCTTT
V: TRBV27; size: few; J: TRBJ2-1; D: .; CDR3: CASSFSPGTTNEQFF; DNA: TGTGCCAGCAGCTTCTCCCCCGGGACAACCAATGAGCAGTTCTTC
V: TRBV6-1; size: .; J: TRBJ1-1; D: TRBD1; CDR3: CASRALTGATEAFF; DNA: TGTGCCAGCAGGGCCCTGACAGGGGCCACTGAAGCTTTCTTT
V: TRBV20-1; size: .; J: TRBJ1-2; D: .; CDR3: CSPYPSTGFYGYTF; DNA: TGCAGTCCCTACCCCTCAACAGGGTTCTATGGCTACACCTTC
V: TRBV30; size: .; J: TRBJ1-1; D: .; CDR3: CAWSSGPGGGLAEAFF; DNA: TGTGCCTGGAGTTCCGGACCGGGAGGGGGACTAGCTGAAGCTTTCTTT
V: TRBV11-2; size: .; J: TRBJ1-2; D: .; CDR3: CASSLGQGSGYTF; DNA: TGTGCCAGCAGCTTAGGGCAGGGGAGCGGCTACACCTTC
V: TRBV15; size: .; J: TRBJ2-5; D: .; CDR3: CATSRYRGGIQETQYF; DNA: TGTGCCACCAGCAGATATCGCGGTGGCATTCAAGAGACCCAGTACTTC
V: TRBV7-2; size: .; J: TRBJ2-5; D: TRBD2; CDR3: CASSSQRLAGGKEETQYF; DNA: TGTGCCAGCAGCTCTCAGCGACTAGCGGGGGGAAAAGAAGAGACCCAGTACTTC
V: TRBV2; size: .; J: TRBJ2-7; D: .; CDR3: CASSESGSYEQYF; DNA: TGTGCCAGCAGTGAATCAGGGTCCTACGAGCAGTACTTC
V: TRBV9; size: .; J: TRBJ1-2; D: .; CDR3: CASSVDRVGYGYTF; DNA: TGTGCCAGCAGCGTAGACAGGGTTGGCTATGGCTACACCTTC
V: TRBV28; size: .; J: TRBJ1-5; D: .; CDR3: CASSSWQGGGSNQPQHF; DNA: TGTGCCAGCAGTTCGTGGCAGGGTGGGGGCAGCAATCAGCCCCAGCATTTT
V: TRBV27; size: .; J: TRBJ2-7; D: TRBD1; CDR3: CASSWDRDHEQYF; DNA: TGTGCCAGCAGCTGGGACAGGGACCACGAGCAGTACTTC
V: TRBV5-4; size: few; J: TRBJ1-2; D: TRBD1; CDR3: CASSPYKSQGISGYTF; DNA: TGTGCCAGCAGCCCTTACAAGTCACAGGGGATAAGTGGCTACACCTTC
V: TRBV6-2/TRBV6-3; size: few; J: TRBJ1-1; D: .; CDR3: CASSAGVNTEAFF; DNA: TGTGCCAGCAGTGCAGGGGTTAACACTGAAGCTTTCTTT
V: TRBV25-1; size: few; J: TRBJ1-5; D: TRBD1; CDR3: CASSDARGRNQPQHF; DNA: TGTGCCAGCAGTGACGCCAGGGGGAGGAATCAGCCCCAGCATTTT
V: TRBV19; size: .; J: TRBJ2-7; D: TRBD2; CDR3: CASSRGLAYEQYF; DNA: TGTGCCAGTAGTAGGGGACTAGCCTACGAGCAGTACTTC
V: TRBV20-1; size: once; J: TRBJ1-2; D: TRBD1; CDR3: CSATSYRRTGSNYGYTF; DNA: TGCAGTGCTACAAGCTACCGGAGGACAGGGTCTAACTATGGCTACACCTTC
V: TRBV7-9; size: .; J: TRBJ1-2; D: .; CDR3: CASSSVRLSGYTF; DNA: TGTGCCAGCAGCAGCGTCAGGTTGAGTGGCTACACCTTC
V: TRBV6-1; size: few; J: TRBJ1-1; D: .; CDR3: CASSKRQDYTEAFF; DNA: TGTGCCAGCTCAAAAAGACAGGACTACACTGAAGCTTTCTTT
V: TRBV6-1; size: .; J: TRBJ2-5; D: .; CDR3: CASTKPQETQYF; DNA: TGTGCCAGCACAAAGCCTCAAGAGACCCAGTACTTC
V: TRBV24-1; size: .; J: TRBJ2-1; D: TRBD1; CDR3: CATSDARQGVLGNNEQFF; DNA: TGTGCCACCAGTGACGCCAGACAGGGGGTCCTGGGGAACAATGAGCAGTTCTTC
V: TRBV10-3; size: .; J: TRBJ1-5; D: .; CDR3: CASRAGTPLYSNQPQHF; DNA: TGTGCCAGCAGGGCTGGGACACCTCTATATAGCAATCAGCCCCAGCATTTT
V: TRBV7-2; size: .; J: TRBJ2-1; D: TRBD1; CDR3: CASRSRDRVSHNEQFF; DNA: TGTGCCAGCAGGTCCCGGGACAGGGTTAGTCACAATGAGCAGTTCTTC
V: TRBV6-4; size: few; J: TRBJ1-2; D: TRBD1; CDR3: CASSDGDRVAGYTF; DNA: TGTGCCAGCAGTGATGGTGACAGGGTCGCGGGCTACACCTTC
V: TRBV11-3; size: .; J: TRBJ2-1; D: TRBD1; CDR3: CASSQTGLTYNEQFF; DNA: TGTGCCAGCAGCCAGACAGGGCTGACCTACAATGAGCAGTTCTTC
V: TRBV12-3/TRBV12-4; size: .; J: TRBJ1-2; D: TRBD1; CDR3: CASSTPGTAYGYTF; DNA: TGTGCCAGCAGTACCCCCGGGACAGCCTATGGCTACACCTTC
V: TRBV20-1; size: .; J: TRBJ2-5; D: TRBD2; CDR3: CSASTPVAGDSRLRETQYF; DNA: TGCAGTGCCAGTACCCCAGTAGCGGGGGACTCTCGTCTCCGGGAGACCCAGTACTTC
V: TRBV11-3; size: .; J: TRBJ2-5; D: .; CDR3: CASSPWAREQETQYF; DNA: TGTGCCAGCAGCCCATGGGCCAGGGAGCAAGAGACCCAGTACTTC
V: TRBV28; size: .; J: TRBJ1-3; D: .; CDR3: CASSRTAGNTIYF; DNA: TGTGCCAGCAGTCGGACAGCTGGAAACACCATATATTTT